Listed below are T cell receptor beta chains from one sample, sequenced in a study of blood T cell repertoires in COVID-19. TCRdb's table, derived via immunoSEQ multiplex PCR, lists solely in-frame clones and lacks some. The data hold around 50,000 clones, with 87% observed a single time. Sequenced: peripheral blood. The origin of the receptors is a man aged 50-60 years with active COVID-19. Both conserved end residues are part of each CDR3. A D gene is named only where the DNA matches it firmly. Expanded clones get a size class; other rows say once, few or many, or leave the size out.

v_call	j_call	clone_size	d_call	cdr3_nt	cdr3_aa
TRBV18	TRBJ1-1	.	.	TGTGCCAGCTCACCACTGTCTGTGAACACTGAAGCTTTCTTT	CASSPLSVNTEAFF
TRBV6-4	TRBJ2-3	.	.	TGTGCCAGCAGTGACGGCGGTTTAAAGGCAGATACGCAGTATTTT	CASSDGGLKADTQYF
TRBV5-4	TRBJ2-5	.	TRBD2	TGTGCCAGCAGCTTGAGGCTAGCGGGTGGAGAGACCCAGTACTTC	CASSLRLAGGETQYF
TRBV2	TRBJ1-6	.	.	TGTGCCAGCAGTGAAGTGGGGGGTGACTCACCCCTCCACTTT	CASSEVGGDSPLHF
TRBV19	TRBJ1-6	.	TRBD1	TGTGCCAGTAGTCGCCGGGTACAGGGGATAGGTAATAATTCACCCCTCCACTTT	CASSRRVQGIGNNSPLHF
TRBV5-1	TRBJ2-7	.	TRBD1	TGCGCCAGCCGCCCCCGGGGGACAGGGGGCTACGAGCAGTACTTC	CASRPRGTGGYEQYF
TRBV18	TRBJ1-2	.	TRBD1	TGTGCCAGCTCACCAGAAGGACAGGGGACAGCTGGCTACACCTTC	CASSPEGQGTAGYTF
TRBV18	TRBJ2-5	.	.	TGTGCCAGCTCACCCGGGGTTCAAGAGACCCAGTACTTC	CASSPGVQETQYF
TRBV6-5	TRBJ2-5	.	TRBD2	TGTGCCAGCAGTCGGGGGGGCGAAGAGACCCAGTACTTC	CASSRGGEETQYF
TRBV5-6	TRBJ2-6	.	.	TGTGCCAGCAGCCCTAGTTTTCGGGGATCTGGGGCCAACGTCCTGACTTTC	CASSPSFRGSGANVLTF
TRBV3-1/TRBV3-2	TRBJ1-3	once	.	TGTGCCAGCAGCCAAGGTAGTTCTGGAAACACCATATATTTT	CASSQGSSGNTIYF
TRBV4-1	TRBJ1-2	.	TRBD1	TGCGCCAGCAGCGGACCGGGACAGGGGGGCTATGGCTACACCTTC	CASSGPGQGGYGYTF
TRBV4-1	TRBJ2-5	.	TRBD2	TGCGCCAGCAGCCGAATGAGCGGGACGCAAGAGACCCAGTACTTC	CASSRMSGTQETQYF
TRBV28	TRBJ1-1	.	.	TGTGCCAGCAGTTTAATCGACAGCGAAGCTTTCTTT	CASSLIDSEAFF
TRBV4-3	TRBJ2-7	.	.	TGCGCCAGCAGCCAGTCAACCAGGGAGGACCTCTACGAGCAGTACTTC	CASSQSTREDLYEQYF
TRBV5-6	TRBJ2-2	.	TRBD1	TGTGCCAGCAGCCGACCCCCCGGACAGGTAGTGTGGGGGGAGCTGTTTTTT	CASSRPPGQVVWGELFF
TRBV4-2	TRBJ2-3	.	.	TGTGCCAGCAGCCACTCGGGACTCGGCGAATGGGATACGCAGTATTTT	CASSHSGLGEWDTQYF